A single sample is the source of the 18 T cell receptor beta chains below, sequenced in a study of blood T cell repertoires in COVID-19. Clones were read by immunoSEQ multiplex PCR, and TCRdb kept only the in-frame ones, dropping some. The sample shows roughly 400,000 clones, just over 90% of them seen only once. The sequencing sample was made of PBMCs or T cells enriched from blood (not recorded which). The receptor set was obtained from a woman in her 40s who had been exposed to COVID-19.

The chain couples TRBV19 to TRBJ2-2; 16 nucleotides line up with TRBD2. The CDR3 is made up of 18 amino acids. Germline CDR1 is LNHDA and CDR2 is SQIVND (reference sequence). The V and J ends lost 5 bases and 5 bases, in that order; junction bases with no gene match: 8. The CDR3 region has the DNA TGTGCCAGTAGTCCCCGGGGACTAGCGGGAGGGGTAACCGGGGAGCTGTTTTTT. Translated, it gives CASSPRGLAGGVTGELFF.

V and J are TRBV14 and TRBJ1-2, with D unclear. Germline V gene lookup returns CDR1 SGHDN and CDR2 FVKESK. V dropped 5 bases and J dropped 4 bases, with 8 bases sitting between them. The CDR3 extends over 12 amino acids. In DNA, the CDR3 is TGTGCCAGCAGCACCGACATCTATGGCTACACCTTC. Translating gives CASSTDIYGYTF. Supplemented by reference TRBV14 and TRBJ1-2, the full variable domain reads EAGVTQFPSHSVIEKGQTVTLRCDPISGHDNLYWYRRVMGKEIKFLLHFVKESKQDESGMPNNRFLAERTGGTYSTLKVQPAELEDSGVYFCASSTDIYGYTFGSGTRLTVV.

The CDR3 DNA reads as TGTGCCAGCAGTTCCTACTCGGGTAAACTGTTTTTT. Residues: CASSSYSGKLFF. J is TRBJ1-4 and V is TRBV6-6; D gene unclear. The germline V gene has CDR1 MNHNY and CDR2 SVGAGI (reference sequence). V lost 4 bases and J 11 bases, leaving 11 bases between the germline ends. The CDR3 totals 12 residues.

This chain connects TRBV12-5 to TRBJ2-7; possible D gene TRBD2, 6 bases. The CDR3 length is 11 residues. V lost 4 bases and J lost 5, with 6 bases in between. Germline CDR1 is LGHNT and CDR2 is FRNRAP. The DNA for the CDR3 is TGTGCTAGTGGTTGGGGGGACGAGCAGTACTTC. It codes for CASGWGDEQYF.

This chain uses TRBV29-1 with TRBJ2-7, with 9 nucleotides matching TRBD1. The junction had 7 bases not matched to a gene; V was cut back by 7 bases and J by 3 bases. There are 13 residues in the CDR3. The germline CDR1 and CDR2 sequences are SQVTM and ANQGSEA. CDR3 nucleotides: TGCAGCGCCGCGGGACAGGGCTTCTACGAGCAGTACTTC. As protein: CSAAGQGFYEQYF.

J is TRBJ1-1 and V is TRBV6-5, with D hard to call. V was cut by 0 bases and J by 0 bases, with 8 bases left in between. The germline V gene has CDR1 MNHEY and CDR2 SVGAGI. The CDR3 has 15 residues. Written as DNA, the CDR3 is TGTGCCAGCAGTTACTCGAACAGCATGAACACTGAAGCTTTCTTT. Its protein is CASSYSNSMNTEAFF.

Concerning this clone: Within the sample, other DNA sequences also encode this same CDR3. J is TRBJ2-7 and V is TRBV4-3; perhaps TRBD2 as D (5 bases). CDR1 LGHNA and CDR2 YSLEER come from the germline V gene. The V end lost 0 bases, the J end lost 0 bases, and 6 bases lay between the germline ends. This CDR3 comprises 14 residues. Written as DNA, the CDR3 is TGCGCCAGCAGCCAAGATCGGGGCTCCTACGAGCAGTACTTC. It translates to CASSQDRGSYEQYF.

The chain recombines TRBV29-1 with TRBJ1-2, with 9 bases fitting TRBD1. The CDR3 is 16 residues long. J gave up 4 bases and V 6 bases, and 15 bases lay outside the gene matches. Per germline, CDR1 SQVTM and CDR2 ANQGSEA. CDR3 coding DNA: TGCAGCGTCGATCAAGGACAGGGGCCTTTACTCTATGGCTACACCTTC. Translation: CSVDQGQGPLLYGYTF.

The chain joins TRBV29-1 to TRBJ2-7, with D perhaps TRBD1 (8 bases). CDR3 size: 13 residues. V was cut by 7 bases and J by 4 bases, with 17 bases left in between. Germline V CDR1 and CDR2: SQVTM, ANQGSEA. The CDR3 spells CSASGQGGYEQYF. The CDR3 DNA reads as TGCAGCGCCTCAGGACAGGGAGGGTACGAGCAGTACTTC.

In this sample, this clone turned up once. The V call is TRBV7-6, the J call TRBJ2-3, with a possible D match to TRBD2 (6 bases). There are 15 residues in the CDR3. Trimming pared 2 bases from V and 2 bases from J, leaving 11 bases between. The germline CDR1 and CDR2 sequences are SGHVS and FNYEAQ. The CDR3 DNA sequence: TGTGCCAGCAGCTTACGGGCGGGGTACACAGATACGCAGTATTTT. Its translation is CASSLRAGYTDTQYF.

The chain combines TRBV10-3 with TRBJ2-4; D call uncertain. V lost 2 bases and J lost 0, with 5 bases in between. The V gene's germline CDR1 is ENHRY and CDR2 SYGVKD. The CDR3 totals 14 residues. The CDR3 DNA is TGTGCCATCAGTGAGCAAATAGCCAAAAACATTCAGTACTTC. Residues: CAISEQIAKNIQYF.

This clone turned up a few times. The rearrangement uses TRBV7-9 and TRBJ2-2; D ambiguous. This CDR3 has 14 amino acids. The V gene lost 7 bases and the J gene lost 7 bases, with 16 bases spanning the gap. CDR1 is SEHNR, CDR2 FQNEAQ, per germline (reference sequence). CDR3 residues: CASTLMSNSGELFF. In DNA form, the CDR3 reads TGTGCCAGCACCCTAATGAGCAATAGCGGGGAGCTGTTTTTT.

The V and J genes are TRBV9 and TRBJ1-2; 7 positions match TRBD1. CDR1 SGDLS and CDR2 YYNGEE come from the germline V gene. This CDR3 is 17 amino acids long. The ends lost 0 bases at V and 4 bases at J; junction bases unmatched: 12. Written as DNA, the CDR3 is TGTGCCAGCAGCGTAGGAAGCTTTGGAGGGGGCGGCTATGGCTACACCTTC. It encodes CASSVGSFGGGGYGYTF.

The genes are TRBV10-1 and TRBJ2-3, with 11 bases lining up with TRBD2. The CDR3 contains 16 residues. Trimming at V came to 6 bases and at J to 2 bases, leaving 7 bases not matched to a gene. CDR1 and CDR2 from the germline V gene are WNHNN and SYGVQD (reference sequence). CDR3 nucleotides: TGCGCCAGCAGCCCACTAGCGGGAGATGACACAGATACGCAGTATTTT. The encoded protein is CASSPLAGDDTDTQYF.

The V and J genes are TRBV18 and TRBJ2-3, with TRBD2 identical over 11 bases. Looked up from germline, CDR1 is KGHSH and CDR2 is LQKENI. The J segment lost 4 bases and the V segment lost 0 bases, leaving 9 bases of the junction unmatched. The CDR3 loop spans 18 amino acids. The CDR3 coding sequence is TGTGCCAGCTCACCACCCACTAGCGGGGGCCTGTTGGCAGATACGCAGTATTTT. Protein: CASSPPTSGGLLADTQYF.

The rearrangement joins TRBV7-9 to TRBJ1-2; 7 bases match TRBD1. Germline V CDR1 and CDR2: SEHNR, FQNEAQ (reference sequence). With V trimmed by 6 bases and J by 2 bases, 3 bases remained unmatched. This CDR3 has 13 amino acids. This CDR3 is CASRPGQNYGYTF. In nucleotides, the CDR3 is TGTGCCAGCAGACCGGGACAGAACTATGGCTACACCTTC.

This CDR3 reads CASSPEFNRDQPQHF. The DNA for the CDR3 is TGCGCCAGCAGCCCCGAATTTAACAGGGATCAGCCCCAGCATTTT. The rearrangement uses TRBV4-3 and TRBJ1-5, with D perhaps matching TRBD1 (6 bases). Germline V gene data show CDR1 as LGHNA and CDR2 as YSLEER. Trimming took 4 bases from V and 5 from J, leaving 15 bases between them. The CDR3 loop spans 15 amino acids.

The chain recombines TRBV9 with TRBJ2-1, with 8 bases matching TRBD2. The length of the CDR3 is 16 residues. With 0 bases clipped from V and 7 bases from J, the junction kept 9 bases outside the gene matches. The germline V gene has CDR1 SGDLS and CDR2 YYNGEE. The CDR3 nucleotides are TGTGCCAGCAGCGTAGATCCGGGACTAGTCACAAATGAGCAGTTCTTC. It yields the protein CASSVDPGLVTNEQFF.